A selection of T cell receptor beta chains follows, all from one sample in a study of cytomegalovirus exposure and HLA in healthy donors. Using immunoSEQ multiplex PCR, the repertoire was profiled, and TCRdb retains in-frame clones only, with some absent. The table for this sample gives 40,000 to 45,000 clones. Input material: PBMCs. These receptors were collected from a man in his thirties or forties in good health and CMV-seronegative. CDR3s include the opening cysteine and the closing phenylalanine or tryptophan. The D gene is left open where the match is weak.

j_gene: TRBJ2-3
v_gene: TRBV5-6
d_gene: NA
CDR3aa: CASSIVTGNGPSTDTQYF
CDR3nt: TGTGCCAGCAGCATAGTCACAGGGAACGGTCCTAGCACAGATACGCAGTATTTT

j_gene: TRBJ1-6
v_gene: TRBV6-1
d_gene: NA
CDR3aa: CASSRDSSYNSPLHF
CDR3nt: TGTGCCAGCAGTCGTGACTCGTCCTATAATTCACCCCTCCACTTT

j_gene: TRBJ1-1
v_gene: TRBV5-4
d_gene: TRBD1
CDR3aa: CASSSRDRVAFF
CDR3nt: TGTGCCAGCAGCTCCCGGGACAGGGTTGCTTTCTTT

j_gene: TRBJ2-7
v_gene: TRBV5-6
d_gene: TRBD1
CDR3aa: CASSLGTASYEQYF
CDR3nt: TGTGCCAGCAGCTTAGGGACAGCGAGCTACGAGCAGTACTTC

j_gene: TRBJ2-7
v_gene: TRBV30
d_gene: NA
CDR3aa: CAWSLQSAYEQYF
CDR3nt: TGTGCCTGGAGTTTACAGTCCGCCTACGAGCAGTACTTC

j_gene: TRBJ1-4
v_gene: TRBV5-1
d_gene: NA
CDR3aa: CASSLKFGRAVEKLFF
CDR3nt: TGCGCCAGCAGCTTGAAATTTGGCAGAGCGGTTGAAAAACTGTTTTTT

j_gene: TRBJ1-1
v_gene: TRBV27
d_gene: NA
CDR3aa: CASSSSNTEAFF
CDR3nt: TGTGCCAGCAGTTCCTCCAACACTGAAGCTTTCTTT

j_gene: TRBJ1-4
v_gene: TRBV11-2
d_gene: NA
CDR3aa: CASSPNEKLFF
CDR3nt: TGTGCCAGCAGCCCAAATGAAAAACTGTTTTTT

j_gene: TRBJ1-2
v_gene: TRBV7-2
d_gene: TRBD1
CDR3aa: CASSLVQGAGYGYTF
CDR3nt: TGTGCCAGCAGCTTAGTCCAGGGGGCTGGCTATGGCTACACCTTC

j_gene: TRBJ2-5
v_gene: TRBV28
d_gene: TRBD2
CDR3aa: CASSFTGGRENQYF
CDR3nt: TGTGCCAGCAGTTTCACGGGGGGGCGAGAGAACCAGTACTTC

j_gene: TRBJ2-1
v_gene: TRBV5-1
d_gene: TRBD2
CDR3aa: CASRGETSGSYNEQFF
CDR3nt: TGCGCCAGCAGGGGAGAGACTAGCGGGTCCTACAATGAGCAGTTCTTC

j_gene: TRBJ1-5
v_gene: TRBV30
d_gene: NA
CDR3aa: CAWSEGDSSNQPQHF
CDR3nt: TGTGCCTGGAGTGAGGGGGATTCTAGCAATCAGCCCCAGCATTTT

j_gene: TRBJ2-2
v_gene: TRBV18
d_gene: TRBD1
CDR3aa: CASSPQGVLNTGELFF
CDR3nt: TGTGCCAGCTCACCCCAGGGGGTTTTGAACACCGGGGAGCTGTTTTTT

j_gene: TRBJ2-7
v_gene: TRBV28
d_gene: TRBD1
CDR3aa: CASREGTGVYEQYF
CDR3nt: TGTGCCAGCAGGGAGGGGACAGGGGTCTACGAGCAGTACTTC

j_gene: TRBJ2-7
v_gene: TRBV19
d_gene: NA
CDR3aa: CASSSPFRASSYEQYF
CDR3nt: TGTGCCAGTAGTAGCCCGTTCAGGGCAAGCTCCTACGAGCAGTACTTC

j_gene: TRBJ2-2
v_gene: TRBV29-1
d_gene: TRBD2
CDR3aa: CSVRPLAGTGELFF
CDR3nt: TGCAGCGTACGCCCCCTAGCGGGCACCGGGGAGCTGTTTTTT

j_gene: TRBJ2-6
v_gene: TRBV19
d_gene: NA
CDR3aa: CASSLLDNSGANVLTF
CDR3nt: TGTGCCAGTAGTCTTTTGGACAATTCTGGGGCCAACGTCCTGACTTTC

j_gene: TRBJ2-3
v_gene: TRBV25-1
d_gene: NA
CDR3aa: CASRSLWATDTQYF
CDR3nt: TGTGCCAGCCGCAGTCTGTGGGCCACAGATACGCAGTATTTT

j_gene: TRBJ2-2
v_gene: TRBV15
d_gene: TRBD2
CDR3aa: CATSAGTSDTGELFF
CDR3nt: TGTGCCACCAGCGCCGGGACTAGCGACACCGGGGAGCTGTTTTTT

j_gene: TRBJ2-7
v_gene: TRBV2
d_gene: TRBD2
CDR3aa: CASTGTSGSRVYEQYF
CDR3nt: TGTGCCAGCACAGGGACTAGCGGGAGTAGGGTCTACGAGCAGTACTTC

j_gene: TRBJ2-3
v_gene: TRBV5-1
d_gene: NA
CDR3aa: CASSLSRGSTDTQYF
CDR3nt: TGCGCCAGCAGCTTGTCGCGGGGAAGCACAGATACGCAGTATTTT

j_gene: TRBJ2-3
v_gene: TRBV21-1
d_gene: NA
CDR3aa: CASSTPQGAVPKGTQYF
CDR3nt: TGTGCCAGCAGCACACCGCAGGGGGCCGTACCCAAAGGTACGCAGTATTTT

j_gene: TRBJ1-3
v_gene: TRBV4-2
d_gene: TRBD1
CDR3aa: CASSQEHLGRGRLSSGNTIYF
CDR3nt: TGTGCCAGCAGCCAAGAGCATTTGGGCAGGGGGCGGTTATCGTCTGGAAACACCATATATTTT

j_gene: TRBJ2-5
v_gene: TRBV6-1
d_gene: TRBD1
CDR3aa: CASSERDRVVRGETQYF
CDR3nt: TGTGCCAGCAGTGAACGGGACAGGGTTGTGCGGGGAGAGACCCAGTACTTC

j_gene: TRBJ2-5
v_gene: TRBV7-7
d_gene: TRBD1
CDR3aa: CASSLPGGVKTQYF
CDR3nt: TGTGCCAGCAGCTTACCAGGGGGCGTCAAGACCCAGTACTTC

j_gene: TRBJ2-2
v_gene: TRBV5-1
d_gene: TRBD2
CDR3aa: CASSLDRTSSDTGELFF
CDR3nt: TGCGCCAGCAGCTTGGATCGGACTAGCTCTGACACCGGGGAGCTGTTTTTT

j_gene: TRBJ1-6
v_gene: TRBV4-3
d_gene: TRBD1
CDR3aa: CASSRDRGDSPLHF
CDR3nt: TGCGCCAGCAGCCGGGACAGGGGCGATTCACCCCTCCACTTT

j_gene: TRBJ2-7
v_gene: TRBV7-3
d_gene: NA
CDR3aa: CASSPDGAYEQYF
CDR3nt: TGTGCCAGCAGCCCTGATGGAGCCTACGAGCAGTACTTC

j_gene: TRBJ2-7
v_gene: TRBV7-2
d_gene: TRBD2
CDR3aa: CASSLLAGLIGEQYF
CDR3nt: TGTGCCAGCAGCTTACTAGCGGGGCTCATAGGAGAGCAGTACTTC

j_gene: TRBJ1-1
v_gene: TRBV7-6
d_gene: NA
CDR3aa: CASSGRGGPEAFF
CDR3nt: TGTGCCAGCAGCGGAAGGGGTGGACCTGAAGCTTTCTTT

j_gene: TRBJ1-4
v_gene: TRBV5-6
d_gene: TRBD1
CDR3aa: CASSLDGQGTEKLFF
CDR3nt: TGTGCCAGCAGCTTGGACGGACAGGGTACAGAAAAACTGTTTTTT

j_gene: TRBJ2-7
v_gene: TRBV4-3
d_gene: TRBD1
CDR3aa: CASSQALGQAYDEQYF
CDR3nt: TGCGCCAGCAGCCAAGCCCTGGGACAGGCCTACGACGAGCAGTACTTC

j_gene: TRBJ1-1
v_gene: TRBV7-9
d_gene: TRBD1
CDR3aa: CASKDRGHTEAFF
CDR3nt: TGTGCCAGCAAGGACAGGGGCCACACTGAAGCTTTCTTT

j_gene: TRBJ1-2
v_gene: TRBV6-5
d_gene: NA
CDR3aa: CATQGLGGYTF
CDR3nt: TGTGCCACCCAGGGATTGGGTGGCTACACCTTC

j_gene: TRBJ2-3
v_gene: TRBV7-6
d_gene: NA
CDR3aa: CASSLVRASTDTQYF
CDR3nt: TGTGCCAGCAGCTTAGTGAGGGCTAGCACAGATACGCAGTATTTT

j_gene: TRBJ2-7
v_gene: TRBV29-1
d_gene: NA
CDR3aa: CSVESGVEQYF
CDR3nt: TGCAGCGTTGAATCCGGGGTCGAGCAGTACTTC

j_gene: TRBJ2-3
v_gene: TRBV11-3
d_gene: NA
CDR3aa: CASSRGSGDTQYF
CDR3nt: TGTGCCAGCAGTCGCGGGTCGGGGGATACGCAGTATTTT

j_gene: TRBJ1-1
v_gene: TRBV4-3
d_gene: TRBD1
CDR3aa: CASSRKQGDTEAFF
CDR3nt: TGCGCCAGCAGCCGCAAACAGGGGGACACTGAAGCTTTCTTT

j_gene: TRBJ1-1
v_gene: TRBV9
d_gene: NA
CDR3aa: CASSGAGDTRTKAFF
CDR3nt: TGTGCCAGCAGCGGGGCAGGGGACACCCGTACTAAAGCTTTCTTT

j_gene: TRBJ1-5
v_gene: TRBV4-1
d_gene: NA
CDR3aa: CASSQDPYQPQHF
CDR3nt: TGCGCCAGCAGCCAAGATCCCTATCAGCCCCAGCATTTT

j_gene: TRBJ2-5
v_gene: TRBV7-9
d_gene: TRBD2
CDR3aa: CASSLKRGKGETQYF
CDR3nt: TGTGCCAGCAGCTTAAAGCGGGGGAAGGGGGAGACCCAGTACTTC

j_gene: TRBJ1-2
v_gene: TRBV6-1
d_gene: TRBD1
CDR3aa: CASSDGQGGIGYTF
CDR3nt: TGTGCCAGCAGTGACGGACAGGGGGGTATTGGCTACACCTTC

j_gene: TRBJ1-3
v_gene: TRBV5-5
d_gene: NA
CDR3aa: CASSLAVLFSGNTIYF
CDR3nt: TGTGCCAGCAGCCTGGCGGTGCTATTCTCTGGAAACACCATATATTTT

j_gene: TRBJ1-6
v_gene: TRBV9
d_gene: TRBD1
CDR3aa: CASSVLTGDSPLHF
CDR3nt: TGTGCCAGCAGCGTCCTTACAGGGGATTCACCCCTCCACTTT

j_gene: TRBJ2-7
v_gene: TRBV5-4
d_gene: NA
CDR3aa: CASSYYRASEQYF
CDR3nt: TGTGCCAGCAGTTATTACAGGGCCTCCGAGCAGTACTTC

j_gene: TRBJ2-3
v_gene: TRBV11-3
d_gene: TRBD2
CDR3aa: CASSPWAGEADTQYF
CDR3nt: TGTGCCAGCAGCCCGTGGGCGGGAGAGGCAGATACGCAGTATTTT

j_gene: TRBJ2-1
v_gene: TRBV6-1
d_gene: NA
CDR3aa: CASSEASGSSLGNEQFF
CDR3nt: TGTGCCAGCAGTGAAGCATCGGGCTCCTCACTAGGCAATGAGCAGTTCTTC

j_gene: TRBJ2-7
v_gene: TRBV15
d_gene: NA
CDR3aa: CATSRARVGAWSYEQYF
CDR3nt: TGTGCCACCAGCAGAGCTAGAGTTGGAGCATGGTCCTACGAGCAGTACTTC

j_gene: TRBJ2-3
v_gene: TRBV6-4
d_gene: NA
CDR3aa: CASSDGQDTDTQYF
CDR3nt: TGTGCCAGCAGTGATGGGCAGGACACAGATACGCAGTATTTT

j_gene: TRBJ2-2
v_gene: TRBV4-2
d_gene: TRBD2
CDR3aa: CASSQDLRGGKRKTGELFF
CDR3nt: TGTGCCAGCAGCCAAGATCTACGGGGGGGTAAAAGAAAAACCGGGGAGCTGTTTTTT

j_gene: TRBJ2-7
v_gene: TRBV29-1
d_gene: TRBD2
CDR3aa: CSVGQGGGYEQYF
CDR3nt: TGCAGCGTTGGTCAAGGCGGGGGCTACGAGCAGTACTTC